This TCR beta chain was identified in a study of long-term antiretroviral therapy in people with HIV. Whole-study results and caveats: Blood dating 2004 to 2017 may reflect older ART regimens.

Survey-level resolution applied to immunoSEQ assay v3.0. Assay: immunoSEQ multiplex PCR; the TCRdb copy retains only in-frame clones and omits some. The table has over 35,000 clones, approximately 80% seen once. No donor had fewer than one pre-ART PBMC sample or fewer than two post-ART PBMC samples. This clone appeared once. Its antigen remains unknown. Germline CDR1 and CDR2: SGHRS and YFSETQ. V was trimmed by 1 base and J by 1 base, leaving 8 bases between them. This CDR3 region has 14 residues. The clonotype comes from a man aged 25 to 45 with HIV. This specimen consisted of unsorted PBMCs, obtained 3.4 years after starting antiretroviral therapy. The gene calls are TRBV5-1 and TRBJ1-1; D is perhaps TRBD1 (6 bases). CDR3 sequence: CASSLTGTNTEAFF. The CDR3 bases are TGCGCCAGCAGCTTGACAGGGACGAACACTGAAGCTTTCTTT.